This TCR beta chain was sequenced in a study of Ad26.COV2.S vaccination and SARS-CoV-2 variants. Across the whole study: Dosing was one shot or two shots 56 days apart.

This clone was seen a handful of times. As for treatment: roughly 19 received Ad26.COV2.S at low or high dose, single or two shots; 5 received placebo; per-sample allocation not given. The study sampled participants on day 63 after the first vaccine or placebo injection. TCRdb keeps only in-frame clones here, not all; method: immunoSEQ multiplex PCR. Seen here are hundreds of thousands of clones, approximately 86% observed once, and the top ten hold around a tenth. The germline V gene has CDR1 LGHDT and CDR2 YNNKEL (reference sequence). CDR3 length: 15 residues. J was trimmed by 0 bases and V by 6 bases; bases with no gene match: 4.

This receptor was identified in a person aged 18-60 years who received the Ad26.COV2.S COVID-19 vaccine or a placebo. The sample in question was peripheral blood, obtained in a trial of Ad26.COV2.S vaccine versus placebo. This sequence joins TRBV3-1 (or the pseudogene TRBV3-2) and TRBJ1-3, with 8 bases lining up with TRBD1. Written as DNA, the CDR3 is TGTGCCAGCAGTCCTGGACAGGGCTCTGGAAACACCATATATTTT. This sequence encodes CASSPGQGSGNTIYF.